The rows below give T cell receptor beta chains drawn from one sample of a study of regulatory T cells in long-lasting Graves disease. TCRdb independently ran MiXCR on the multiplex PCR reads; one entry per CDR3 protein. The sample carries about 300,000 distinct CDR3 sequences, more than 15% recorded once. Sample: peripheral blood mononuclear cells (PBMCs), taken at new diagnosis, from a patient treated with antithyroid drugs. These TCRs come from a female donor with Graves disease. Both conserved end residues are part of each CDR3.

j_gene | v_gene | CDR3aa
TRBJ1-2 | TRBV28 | CASSLNPQGWYGYTF
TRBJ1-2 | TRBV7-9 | CASSPLGQLYGYTF
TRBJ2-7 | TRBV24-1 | CATSLAGGEEQYF
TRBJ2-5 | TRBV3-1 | CASSQDLTGGMKTQYF
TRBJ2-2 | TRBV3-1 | CASSQPGPNTGELFF
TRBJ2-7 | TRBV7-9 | CASSLVGGWGSGEQYF
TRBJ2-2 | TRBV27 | CATQQGLAGGGGELFF
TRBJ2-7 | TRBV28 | CASTPRTSGRAGNTYEQYF
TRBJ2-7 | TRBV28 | CASWRPTGTGKTYEQYF
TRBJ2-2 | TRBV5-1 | CASSLVASVTGELFF
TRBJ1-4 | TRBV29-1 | CSVEEGTGKLFF
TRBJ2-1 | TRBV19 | CASSILIAGGVSEQFF
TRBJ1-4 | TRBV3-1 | CASSQEVQGREKLFF
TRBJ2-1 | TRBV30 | CACTASGYNEQFF
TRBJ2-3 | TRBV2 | CASSETTSGRGTDTQYF
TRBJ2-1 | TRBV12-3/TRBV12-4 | CASSPAGPYNEQFF
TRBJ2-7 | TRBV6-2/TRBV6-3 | CASSYSVPVQYF
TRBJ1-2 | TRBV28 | CASKTQENYGYTF
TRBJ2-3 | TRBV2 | CASSEMERITDTQYF
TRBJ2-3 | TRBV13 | CASSGLAVVLTDTQYF
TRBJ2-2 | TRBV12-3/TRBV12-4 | CASRGGGELFF
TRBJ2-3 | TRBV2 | CASVPPAEASTDTQYF
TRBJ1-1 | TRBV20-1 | CSARDITGGDTEAFF
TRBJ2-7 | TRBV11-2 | CASSQQPSQQGSEQYF
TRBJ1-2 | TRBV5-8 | CASTPGLGGYTF
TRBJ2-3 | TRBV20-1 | CSARRQAGSTDTQYF
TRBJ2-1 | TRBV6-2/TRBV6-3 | CASTHQEVVGNEQFF
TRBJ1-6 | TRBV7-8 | CASRGARYNSPLHF
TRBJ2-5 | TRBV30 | CAWSGGLRDQETQYF
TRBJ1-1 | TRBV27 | CASSSDLMNTEAFF
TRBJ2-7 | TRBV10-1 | CAGYYEQYF
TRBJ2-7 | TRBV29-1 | CSVGRLAGFSYEQYF
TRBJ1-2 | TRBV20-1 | CSARDPPSYGYTF
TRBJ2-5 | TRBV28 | CASSLWAGEETQYF
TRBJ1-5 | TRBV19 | CASSMRGGLYGQPQHF
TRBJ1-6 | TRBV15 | CATSPPRTGNSPLHF
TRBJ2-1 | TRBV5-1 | CASSVDRSDNEQFF
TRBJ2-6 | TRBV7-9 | CASSSPGTGANVLTF
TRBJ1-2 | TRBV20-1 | CSARDKGQDSYGYTF
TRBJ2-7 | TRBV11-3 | CASSLVAGHYEQYF
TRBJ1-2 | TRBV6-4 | CASSYSTGQAKEGYTF
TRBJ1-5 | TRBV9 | CASSVALHLSAQHF
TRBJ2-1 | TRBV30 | CAWSAPASSGRPYNEQFF
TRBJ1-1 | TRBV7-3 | CASSLTGSPDTEAFF
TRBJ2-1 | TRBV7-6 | CASSLGALAGSYNEQFF
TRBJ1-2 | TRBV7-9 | CASSLGGHLSGYTF
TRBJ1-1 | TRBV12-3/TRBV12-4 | CASSFGMNTEAFF
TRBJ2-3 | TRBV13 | CASSEGGTASTDTQYF
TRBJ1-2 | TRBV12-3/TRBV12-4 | CASKSGTIYGYTF